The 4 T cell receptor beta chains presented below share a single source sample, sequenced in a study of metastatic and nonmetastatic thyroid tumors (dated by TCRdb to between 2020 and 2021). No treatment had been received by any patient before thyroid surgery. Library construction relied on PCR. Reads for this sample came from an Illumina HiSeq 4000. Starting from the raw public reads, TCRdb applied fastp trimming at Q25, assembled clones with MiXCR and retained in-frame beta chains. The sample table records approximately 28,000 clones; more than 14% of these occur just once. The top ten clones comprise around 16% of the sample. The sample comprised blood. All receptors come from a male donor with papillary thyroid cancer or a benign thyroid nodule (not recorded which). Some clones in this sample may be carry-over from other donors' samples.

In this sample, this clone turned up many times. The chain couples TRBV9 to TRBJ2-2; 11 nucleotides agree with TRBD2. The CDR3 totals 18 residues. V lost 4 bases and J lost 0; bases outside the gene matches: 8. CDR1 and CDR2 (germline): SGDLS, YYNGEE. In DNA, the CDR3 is TGTGCCAGCAGCACATCAGCTAGCGGGGGGACGAACACCGGGGAGCTGTTTTTT. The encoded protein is CASSTSASGGTNTGELFF.

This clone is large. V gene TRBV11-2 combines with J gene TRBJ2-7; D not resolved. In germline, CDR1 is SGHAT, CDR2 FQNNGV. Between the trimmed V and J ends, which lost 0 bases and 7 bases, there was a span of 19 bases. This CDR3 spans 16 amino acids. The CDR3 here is CASSLENGPLSWEQYF. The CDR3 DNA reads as TGTGCCAGCAGCTTAGAAAACGGGCCACTGTCTTGGGAGCAGTACTTC. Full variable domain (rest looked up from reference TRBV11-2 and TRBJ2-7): EAGVAQSPRYKIIEKRQSVAFWCNPISGHATLYWYQQILGQGPKLLIQFQNNGVVDDSQLPKDRFSAERLKGVDSTLKIQPAKLEDSAVYLCASSLENGPLSWEQYFGPGTRLTVT.

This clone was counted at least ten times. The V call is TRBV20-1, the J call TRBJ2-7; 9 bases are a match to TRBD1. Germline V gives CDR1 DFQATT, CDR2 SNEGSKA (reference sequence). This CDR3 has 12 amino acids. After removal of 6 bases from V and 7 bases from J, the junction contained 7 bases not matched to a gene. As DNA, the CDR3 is TGCAGTGCCCCGGACAGGGGCGGAGAGCAGTACTTC. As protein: CSAPDRGGEQYF.

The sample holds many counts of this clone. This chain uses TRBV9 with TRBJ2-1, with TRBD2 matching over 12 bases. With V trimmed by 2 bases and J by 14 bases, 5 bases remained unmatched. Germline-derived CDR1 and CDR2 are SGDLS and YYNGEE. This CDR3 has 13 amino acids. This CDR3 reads CASSVLAGGPKFF. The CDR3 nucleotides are TGTGCCAGCAGCGTGCTAGCGGGGGGGCCAAAGTTCTTC.